What follows is one TCR beta chain and its context. No antigen is known for it. Both 60 Vbeta primers and 13 Jbeta primers went into the PCR. TCRdb keeps only in-frame clones here, not all; method: immunoSEQ multiplex PCR. The sample carries 150,000 to 200,000 clones, 75% to 90% recorded once. The source of the sample is a study of cytomegalovirus exposure and HLA in healthy donors. Findings and caveats of the study: A likely sequencing artifact accounted for one observed cluster of highly shared sequence variants.

The germline CDR1 and CDR2 sequences are SEHNR and FQNEAQ (reference sequence). V was shortened by 1 base and J by 0 bases, with 12 bases between the two germline ends. CDR3 length: 17 residues. The sequence was obtained from a man aged 18 to 30 in good health and CMV-seropositive. Sequenced: PBMCs. This rearrangement joins TRBV7-9 to TRBJ1-4; D is ambiguous. CDR3 loop: CASSLDSRLATNEKLFF. Written as DNA, the CDR3 is TGTGCCAGCAGCTTAGACAGTCGGCTTGCAACTAATGAAAAACTGTTTTTT.